The 8 T cell receptor beta chains below were found in one sample sequenced in a study of Ad26.COV2.S vaccination and SARS-CoV-2 variants. The assay was immunoSEQ multiplex PCR, and TCRdb's table has in-frame clones only and misses some. The data contain around 94,000 clones, 60% to 85% of them singletons. Here the sequenced sample was peripheral blood, taken after recovery from COVID-19. These receptors were taken from a human donor who had recovered from COVID-19.

This clone has just a few counts. This rearrangement joins TRBV10-2 to TRBJ2-2; 8 nucleotides align to TRBD1. Germline assignment: CDR1 WSHSY and CDR2 SAAADI. The CDR3 has 13 residues. V was pared by 9 bases and J by 7 bases, with 7 bases of the junction left unmatched. This chain's CDR3 is CASTDRVDGELFF. The CDR3 DNA reads as TGCGCCAGTACGGACAGGGTGGACGGGGAGCTGTTTTTT.

CDR3 in amino acids: CASSYRFNGYTF. CDR3 DNA sequence: TGTGCCAGCAGTTACAGGTTTAATGGCTACACCTTC. This rearrangement joins TRBV6-6 to TRBJ1-2; no reliable D call. The V gene lost 2 bases and the J gene lost 6 bases, with 7 bases spanning the gap. The CDR3 sequence is 12 residues long. Germline assignment: CDR1 MNHNY and CDR2 SVGAGI (reference sequence).

This clone was counted only a few times. The DNA for the CDR3 is TGTGCCAGCAGCCCAGCAGGGATTGGCGAGCAGTACTTC. Amino acid sequence: CASSPAGIGEQYF. This chain joins TRBV7-9 and TRBJ2-7, with D possibly TRBD1 on 5 matching bases. The germline gives CDR1 SEHNR, CDR2 FQNEAQ (reference sequence). V lost 5 bases and J lost 6, with 14 bases in between. There are 13 residues in the CDR3.

The chain couples TRBV5-4 to TRBJ2-7; no firm D call. The CDR3 sequence is 14 residues long. The V end lost 1 base, the J end lost 7 bases, and 15 bases lay between the germline ends. CDR1 is SGHNT, CDR2 YYREEE, per germline (reference sequence). CDR3 amino acids: CASSLKGNSGEQYF. The CDR3, as DNA: TGTGCCAGCAGCTTGAAGGGTAATTCTGGAGAGCAGTACTTC.

About this clone itself: Other nucleotide sequences from this sample produce the same CDR3. The CDR3 is CASSPDRGLGYTF. For the CDR3, the DNA is TGTGCCAGTAGTCCGGACAGGGGGCTGGGCTACACCTTC. V is TRBV19 and J is TRBJ1-2, with TRBD1 matching 11 bases. CDR1 is LNHDA and CDR2 is SQIVND in the germline V gene (reference sequence). The CDR3 length is 13 residues. Trimming took 5 bases from V and 8 from J; bases not matched to a gene: 4.

There are many counts of this clone. V gene TRBV5-4 combines with J gene TRBJ1-3; D ambiguous. This CDR3 spans 14 amino acids. The germline V gene encodes CDR1 SGHNT and CDR2 YYREEE (reference sequence). Trimming removed 2 bases from V and 0 bases from J, with 6 bases in between. The CDR3 bases are TGTGCCAGCAGCTTACAAGCCTCTGGAAACACCATATATTTT. This sequence encodes CASSLQASGNTIYF.

This sequence joins TRBV30 and TRBJ1-2; 7 bases are a match to TRBD1. Germline V lookup: CDR1 GTSNPN, CDR2 SVGIG (reference sequence). CDR3 size: 11 residues. V dropped 2 bases and J dropped 8; count of bases not matched to a gene: 2. CDR3 residues: CAWSYRGGYTF. In DNA form, the CDR3 reads TGTGCCTGGAGTTACAGGGGAGGCTACACCTTC.

The rearrangement uses TRBV19 and TRBJ2-2; tentatively, D is TRBD1 (5 bases). The CDR3 is made up of 12 amino acids. Trimming shortened V by 8 bases and J by 3 bases, and 7 bases separated the two germline ends. The germline V gene encodes CDR1 LNHDA and CDR2 SQIVND (reference sequence). For the CDR3, the DNA is TGTGCCAGTCCGACAGACACCGGGGAGCTGTTTTTT. It encodes CASPTDTGELFF.